The 26 T cell receptor beta chains listed next were all sequenced from one sample in a study of T-cell memory formation after mild COVID-19 (dated by TCRdb to 2020 to 2022). The library was built by means of 5' RACE. This sample was sequenced with an Illumina NovaSeq 6000. TCRdb cleaned the public reads at Q25 with fastp, built clones with MiXCR and kept in-frame beta chains. A single entry per CDR3 protein holds the most common genes and DNA from its merged rows. The sample contains some 450,000 distinct CDR3 sequences, roughly 18% of them found a single time. Of the sample, roughly 21% falls within the top ten clones. Specimen: PBMCs or a T cell subset sorted from them (not recorded which). The receptors derive from a man between 18 and 29 years old who had mild COVID-19 (a few samples of this study predate the infection). The sample titles of this study are shuffled in the database, so cell type and time point are left out; the donor was told from shared clones.

This clonotype was observed a few times. The gene calls are TRBV3-1 and TRBJ1-1, with D tentatively TRBD1 (6 bases). Trimming left V 0 bases short and J 8 bases short, with 13 bases between. This CDR3 spans 14 amino acids. Germline values: CDR1 LGHDT, CDR2 YNNKEL (reference sequence). Here the CDR3 DNA reads TGTGCCAGCAGCCAAGAGGTGTTCGGGACAGAAGCTTTCTTT. Its translation: CASSQEVFGTEAFF.

This chain joins TRBV20-1 and TRBJ2-5, with 10 bases lining up with TRBD2. Germline V gene lookup returns CDR1 DFQATT and CDR2 SNEGSKA (reference sequence). Trimming removed 3 bases from V and 5 bases from J; junction bases left unmatched: 9. The CDR3 runs to 15 residues. CDR3: CSASTAGGLGETQYF. For the CDR3, the DNA is TGCAGTGCTAGTACAGCGGGGGGGCTGGGGGAGACCCAGTACTTC.

This rearrangement joins TRBV5-1 to TRBJ2-1; TRBD1 is a possible D gene (6 bases). The germline CDR1 and CDR2 sequences are SGHRS and YFSETQ. The length of the CDR3 is 18 residues. The V end was cut by 2 bases, the J end by 3 bases, with 21 bases between. Written as DNA, the CDR3 is TGCGCCAGCAGCTTTAGTCAGGGGTCTTTTTCTGGCTACAATGAGCAGTTCTTC. Its translation: CASSFSQGSFSGYNEQFF.

This clonotype was seen more than once but under ten times. The chain is built from TRBV5-5 and TRBJ2-3; a weak D match, TRBD1 (5 bases). The ends were cut back, 1 base at V and 2 bases at J, with 11 bases in the middle. Germline CDR1 reads SGHKS; CDR2 reads YYEKEE (reference sequence). CDR3 size: 15 residues. Written as DNA, the CDR3 is TGTGCCAGCAGCTTGACCGACAGCTACACAGATACGCAGTATTTT. Encoded protein: CASSLTDSYTDTQYF. Full variable domain (missing parts from reference TRBV5-5 and TRBJ2-3): DAGVTQSPTHLIKTRGQQVTLRCSPISGHKSVSWYQQVLGQGPQFIFQYYEKEERGRGNFPDRFSARQFPNYSSELNVNALLLGDSALYLCASSLTDSYTDTQYFGPGTRLTVL.

The V gene is TRBV5-1, the J gene TRBJ2-3; maybe TRBD1 (7 bases). CDR3 length equals 16 residues. Trimming removed 3 bases at V and 2 bases at J, with 16 bases between. Germline V CDR1 and CDR2: SGHRS, YFSETQ. The CDR3 DNA reads TGCGCCAGCAGCTCAGGGGGGTTCGCTTCCACAGATACGCAGTATTTT. It yields the protein CASSSGGFASTDTQYF.

This rearrangement joins TRBV4-2 to TRBJ2-3, with 7 bases fitting TRBD2. The CDR3 consists of 18 residues. The V segment lost 0 bases and the J segment 2 bases; nucleotides outside the gene matches: 11. Germline V gene data show CDR1 as LGHNA and CDR2 as YNFKEQ. The CDR3 spells CASSQDGVGLVPTDTQYF. CDR3 DNA: TGTGCCAGCAGCCAAGATGGCGTCGGACTAGTGCCCACAGATACGCAGTATTTT.

This clonotype was seen many times. The genes are TRBV7-2 and TRBJ2-5; tentative D call: TRBD1 (5 bases). The CDR3 totals 13 residues. V was shortened by 8 bases and J by 1 base, with 11 bases between the two germline ends. CDR1 and CDR2 from the germline V gene are SGHTA and FQGNSA. CDR3 loop: CASSRGFQETQYF. The DNA for the CDR3 is TGTGCCAGCTCAAGGGGCTTCCAAGAGACCCAGTACTTC.

This clonotype has a handful of counts. This chain links TRBV28 with TRBJ2-6, with D perhaps matching TRBD1 (5 bases). V was cut by 3 bases and J by 0 bases, with 12 bases left in between. Germline V CDR1 and CDR2: MDHEN, SYDVKM. This CDR3 is built from 17 residues. CDR3 sequence reads: CASSFLGPSSGANVLTF. The CDR3, as DNA: TGTGCCAGCAGTTTCCTGGGGCCAAGCTCTGGGGCCAACGTCCTGACTTTC.

The chain recombines TRBV20-1 with TRBJ1-2; TRBD1 might be the D (5 bases). CDR1 DFQATT and CDR2 SNEGSKA come from the germline V gene (reference sequence). V shed 2 bases and J shed 6 bases, with 19 bases lying between them. The CDR3 runs 15 residues. CDR3 region: CSARSHLGGRDGYTF. As DNA, the CDR3 is TGCAGTGCTAGATCCCACCTCGGGGGGAGGGATGGCTACACCTTC.

Points on this clonotype: At one boundary the junction diverges from the germline segment, which might be a read error. The rearrangement joins TRBV18 to TRBJ1-5; 12 bases line up with TRBD1. Germline CDR1 KGHSH, CDR2 LQKENI. This CDR3 is 19 amino acids long. CDR3 in amino acids: CASSPWDRGQQGGNKPQHF. In nucleotides, the CDR3 is TGTGCCAGCTCACCATGGGACAGGGGGCAACAGGGAGGCAATAAGCCCCAGCATTTT.

The rearrangement uses TRBV19 and TRBJ1-1; no firm D call. V lost 3 bases and J lost 6, with 11 bases in between. Per germline, CDR1 LNHDA and CDR2 SQIVND (reference sequence). This CDR3 is 13 amino acids long. The CDR3 protein is CASSMYPFAEAFF. DNA for the CDR3: TGTGCCAGTAGTATGTACCCTTTCGCTGAAGCTTTCTTT.

The chain joins TRBV6-5 to TRBJ2-3; 14 positions match TRBD2. Germline V gives CDR1 MNHEY, CDR2 SVGAGI. This CDR3 has 17 amino acids. V was clipped by 0 bases and J by 1 base; unmatched bases: 0. The CDR3 is CASSYSGLAGGTDTQYF. Written as DNA, the CDR3 is TGTGCCAGCAGTTACTCGGGACTAGCGGGGGGCACAGATACGCAGTATTTT.

The chain is built from TRBV4-3 and TRBJ1-1, with D perhaps TRBD1 (5 bases). Germline V gene lookup returns CDR1 LGHNA and CDR2 YSLEER. The CDR3 has 16 amino acids. The germline V and J ends were trimmed by 3 bases and 1 base, with 15 bases remaining between them. CDR3 in amino acids: CASSQRNLGANTEAFF. In DNA form, the CDR3 reads TGCGCCAGCAGCCAGAGGAATCTAGGGGCGAACACTGAAGCTTTCTTT.

The chain carries TRBV11-2 and TRBJ2-1, with D possibly TRBD2 on 5 matching bases. The germline gives CDR1 SGHAT, CDR2 FQNNGV. This CDR3 comprises 14 residues. V was pared by 0 bases and J by 4 bases, with 7 bases between. In DNA, the CDR3 is TGTGCCAGCAGCTTAGATACGGGGTACAATGAGCAGTTCTTC. Protein sequence: CASSLDTGYNEQFF.

This clonotype appeared a few times. The chain couples TRBV7-8 to TRBJ2-4; no clear D. Per the germline V gene, CDR1 is SGHVS and CDR2 is FQNEAQ. The CDR3 runs to 13 residues. V was cut by 1 base and J by 8 bases, with 9 bases left in between. CDR3 bases: TGTGCCAGCAGCTTAGGGATGGTAGACATTCAGTACTTC. This codes for CASSLGMVDIQYF.

This rearrangement joins TRBV7-6 to TRBJ2-3; D possibly corresponds to TRBD2 (7 bases). The length of the CDR3 is 16 residues. CDR1 and CDR2 (germline): SGHVS, FNYEAQ. V lost 7 bases, J lost 3 bases, and 20 bases lay in between. The CDR3 is CASTRRGGARTDTQYF. The DNA for the CDR3 is TGTGCCAGCACCCGTAGGGGGGGGGCAAGGACAGATACGCAGTATTTT.

A word on this clonotype: Sequence at one end of the junction differs from germline and may be a read error. The J gene is TRBJ2-5, the V gene TRBV19, with 8 bases identical to TRBD1. Germline V gene sequence: CDR1 LNHDA, CDR2 SQIVND (reference sequence). The CDR3 loop spans 14 amino acids. The DNA for the CDR3 is TGTGCAAGTAGTATCATCGGACAGGGTGAGACCCAGTACTTC. It translates to CASSIIGQGETQYF.

This clonotype has more than one count but fewer than ten. The chain links TRBV20-1 to TRBJ2-7; 9 nucleotides align to TRBD1. In germline, CDR1 is DFQATT, CDR2 SNEGSKA (reference sequence). The CDR3 length is 16 residues. The J segment lost 6 bases and the V segment lost 1 base, leaving 13 bases of the junction unmatched. The CDR3, as DNA: TGCAGTGCTAGAGGGACAGGGGAAAAGGCCAACCTCGAGCAGTACTTC. This sequence encodes CSARGTGEKANLEQYF.

This clonotype came up many times. The genes are TRBV24-1 and TRBJ1-2, with no clear D. Germline V gene sequence: CDR1 KGHDR, CDR2 SFDVKD. Trimming took 5 bases from V and 2 from J, leaving 14 bases between them. The CDR3 length is 15 residues. CDR3 loop: CATSVPLLSNYGYTF. The CDR3 DNA sequence: TGTGCCACCAGTGTCCCACTCCTGTCCAACTATGGCTACACCTTC.

This clonotype showed up many times. The chain carries TRBV7-8 and TRBJ1-6; a possible D gene is TRBD1 (5 bases). The CDR3 totals 18 residues. Trimming cost V 5 bases and J 2 bases, with 19 bases left between them. The germline V gene encodes CDR1 SGHVS and CDR2 FQNEAQ. This CDR3 reads CASSTTTRDSTYNSPLHF. DNA of the CDR3: TGTGCCAGCAGCACAACTACCCGGGACTCCACCTATAATTCACCCCTCCACTTT. Looking up the rest from reference TRBV7-8 and TRBJ1-6 gives the full variable domain: GAGVSQSPRYKVAKRGQDVALRCDPISGHVSLFWYQQALGQGPEFLTYFQNEAQLDKSGLPSDRFFAERPEGSVSTLKIQRTQQEDSAVYLCASSTTTRDSTYNSPLHFGNGTRLTVT.

This clonotype has only a few counts. CDR3 protein: CASSPPALGETQYF. The CDR3 region has the DNA TGTGCCAGCTCACCACCGGCGCTGGGGGAGACCCAGTACTTC. The chain has TRBV18 and TRBJ2-5, with D hard to call. CDR1 is KGHSH and CDR2 is LQKENI in the germline V gene. The CDR3 runs 14 residues. V was clipped by 0 bases and J by 5 bases, with 10 bases between them.

The chain joins TRBV20-1 to TRBJ1-2; possibly TRBD1 for D (5 bases). The CDR3 runs 13 residues. In germline, CDR1 is DFQATT, CDR2 SNEGSKA (reference sequence). V was shortened by 3 bases and J by 6 bases, with 14 bases between the two germline ends. The CDR3 reads CSASPGGNNGYTF. In DNA, the CDR3 is TGCAGTGCTAGCCCCGGGGGAAACAATGGCTACACCTTC.

This clonotype was counted between two and nine times. The chain uses TRBV20-1 and TRBJ1-1; the D gene is possibly TRBD1 (6 bases). V lost 5 bases and J lost 5, with 18 bases in between. Germline V CDR1 and CDR2: DFQATT, SNEGSKA (reference sequence). This CDR3 contains 14 residues. CDR3 loop: CSALKGGEFTEAFF. The CDR3 DNA reads as TGCAGTGCTCTCAAGGGGGGGGAGTTTACTGAAGCTTTCTTT.

This rearrangement joins TRBV9 to TRBJ2-5; D perhaps matches TRBD1 (7 bases). The CDR3 sequence is 14 residues long. Per germline, CDR1 SGDLS and CDR2 YYNGEE. V was cut by 3 bases and J by 5 bases, with 14 bases left in between. The CDR3 loop reads CASSGSGGTETQYF. For the CDR3, the DNA is TGTGCCAGCAGCGGGTCAGGGGGGACGGAGACCCAGTACTTC.

The J gene is TRBJ2-7, the V gene TRBV21-1; the table calls TRBD1, which could not be checked here. TRBV21-1 is given as a pseudogene. The CDR3 length is 17 residues. CDR3 coding DNA: TGTGCCAGCAGCGGGAAGTCTTGGGACAGGGCTCGGCACGAGCAGTACTTC. This sequence encodes CASSGKSWDRARHEQYF.

The rearrangement joins TRBV7-9 to TRBJ2-1; TRBD2 matches 7 bases. The CDR3 sequence is 17 residues long. The germline V gene has CDR1 SEHNR and CDR2 FQNEAQ (reference sequence). The V and J ends lost 4 bases and 3 bases, in that order; junction bases with no gene match: 12. The CDR3 sequence is CASSSPRSGGLYNEQFF. CDR3 coding DNA: TGTGCCAGCAGCTCACCTCGGTCGGGGGGACTCTACAATGAGCAGTTCTTC.